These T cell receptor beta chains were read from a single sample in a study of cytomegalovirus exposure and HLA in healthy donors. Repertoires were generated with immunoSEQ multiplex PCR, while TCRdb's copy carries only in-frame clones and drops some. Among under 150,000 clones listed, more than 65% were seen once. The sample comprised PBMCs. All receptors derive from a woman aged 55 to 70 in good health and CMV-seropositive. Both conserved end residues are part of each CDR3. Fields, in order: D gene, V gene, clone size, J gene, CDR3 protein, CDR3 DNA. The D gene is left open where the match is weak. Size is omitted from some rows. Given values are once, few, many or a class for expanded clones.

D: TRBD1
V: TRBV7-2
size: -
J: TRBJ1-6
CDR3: CASSPTGTGASPLHF
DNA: TGTGCCAGCAGCCCAACCGGGACAGGGGCATCACCCCTCCACTTT

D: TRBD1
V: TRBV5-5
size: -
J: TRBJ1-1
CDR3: CASSWDSEAFF
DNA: TGTGCCAGCAGTTGGGACAGTGAAGCTTTCTTT

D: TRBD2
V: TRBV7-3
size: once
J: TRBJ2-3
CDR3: CASSRSGGASSTDTQYF
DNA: TGTGCCAGCAGCCGTAGCGGGGGGGCCTCTAGCACAGATACGCAGTATTTT

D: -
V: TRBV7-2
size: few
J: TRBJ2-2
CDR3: CASSFSPGAGELFF
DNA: TGTGCCAGCAGCTTCAGTCCCGGGGCCGGGGAGCTGTTTTTT

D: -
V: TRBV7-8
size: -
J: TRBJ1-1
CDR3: CASNRDTYTEAFF
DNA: TGTGCCAGCAACAGGGACACATACACTGAAGCTTTCTTT

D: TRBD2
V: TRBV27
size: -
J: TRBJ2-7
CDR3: CASSTAGSHYEQYF
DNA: TGTGCCAGCAGTACAGCGGGGAGTCACTACGAGCAGTACTTC

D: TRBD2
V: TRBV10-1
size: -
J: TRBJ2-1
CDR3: CASSALTSGGPNEQFF
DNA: TGCGCCAGCAGTGCCCTTACTAGCGGGGGGCCTAATGAGCAGTTCTTC

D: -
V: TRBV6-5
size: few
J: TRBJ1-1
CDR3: CASSYSLVGTEAFF
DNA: TGTGCCAGCAGTTACAGTCTCGTCGGGACTGAAGCTTTCTTT

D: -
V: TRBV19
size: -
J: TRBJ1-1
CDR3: CASSIVGDTEAFF
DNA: TGTGCCAGTAGTATAGTCGGGGACACTGAAGCTTTCTTT

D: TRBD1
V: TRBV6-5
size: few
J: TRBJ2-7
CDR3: CASIGTGGLEQYF
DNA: TGTGCCAGCATCGGGACAGGGGGTCTCGAGCAGTACTTC

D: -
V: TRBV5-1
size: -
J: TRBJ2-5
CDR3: CASSYQGMGPRETQYF
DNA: TGCGCCAGCAGCTACCAGGGGATGGGACCAAGAGAGACCCAGTACTTC

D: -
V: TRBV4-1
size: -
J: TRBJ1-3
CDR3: CASSQGTGRWGNTIYF
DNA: TGCGCCAGCAGCCAAGGAACAGGGCGGTGGGGAAACACCATATATTTT

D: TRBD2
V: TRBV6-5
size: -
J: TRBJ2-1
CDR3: CASSYSGLAGSYEQFF
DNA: TGTGCCAGCAGTTACAGTGGACTAGCGGGGAGCTATGAGCAGTTCTTC

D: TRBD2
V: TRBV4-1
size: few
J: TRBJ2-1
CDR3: CASSHLAGGQNEQFF
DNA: TGCGCCAGCAGCCATTTAGCGGGGGGGCAGAATGAGCAGTTCTTC

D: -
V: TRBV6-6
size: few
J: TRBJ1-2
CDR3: CASSSSGYGYTF
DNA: -

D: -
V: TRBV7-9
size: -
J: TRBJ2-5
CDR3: CSSSSTPSQETQYF
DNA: TGTTCCAGCAGCTCGACACCGAGCCAAGAGACCCAGTACTTC

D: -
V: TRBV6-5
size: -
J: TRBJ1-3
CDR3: CASSPLGGRVYTIYF
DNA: TGTGCCAGCAGCCCACTGGGGGGGCGAGTGTACACCATATATTTT

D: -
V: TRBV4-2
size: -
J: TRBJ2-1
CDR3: CASSQDLPSGVSSYNEQFF
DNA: TGTGCCAGCAGCCAAGACCTCCCTTCGGGGGTTAGCTCCTACAATGAGCAGTTCTTC

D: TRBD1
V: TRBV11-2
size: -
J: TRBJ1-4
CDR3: CASSLGIGTGREKLFF
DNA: TGTGCCAGCAGCTTGGGTATAGGGACAGGGAGGGAAAAACTGTTTTTT

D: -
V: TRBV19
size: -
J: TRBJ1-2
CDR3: CASGLTGGGGYTF
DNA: TGTGCCAGTGGACTAACGGGGGGAGGAGGCTACACCTTC

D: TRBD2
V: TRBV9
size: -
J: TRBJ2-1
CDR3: CASSVATGGGAHNEQFF
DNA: TGTGCCAGCAGCGTAGCTACTGGCGGGGGGGCCCACAATGAGCAGTTCTTC

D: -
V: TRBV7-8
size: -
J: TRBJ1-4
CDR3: CASSIQAVASNEKLFF
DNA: TGTGCCAGCAGCATCCAGGCTGTTGCATCTAATGAAAAACTGTTTTTT

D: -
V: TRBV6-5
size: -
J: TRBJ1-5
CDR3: CASSWGGDQPQHF
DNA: TGTGCCAGCAGTTGGGGAGGGGATCAGCCCCAGCATTTT

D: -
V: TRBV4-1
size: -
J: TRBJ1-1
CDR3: CASSQVSSGTANTEAFF
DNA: TGCGCCAGCAGCCAAGTTTCTTCCGGGACTGCAAACACTGAAGCTTTCTTT

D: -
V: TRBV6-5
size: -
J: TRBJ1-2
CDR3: CASSPGMGYTF
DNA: TGTGCCAGCAGCCCCGGTATGGGCTACACCTTC

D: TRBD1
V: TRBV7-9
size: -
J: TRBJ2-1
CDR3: CASSSDRAPSYNEQFF
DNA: TGTGCCAGCAGCTCGGACAGGGCCCCCTCCTACAATGAGCAGTTCTTC

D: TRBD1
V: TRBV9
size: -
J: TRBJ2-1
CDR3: CASSVSDRVHEQFF
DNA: TGTGCCAGCAGCGTATCTGACAGGGTCCATGAGCAGTTCTTC

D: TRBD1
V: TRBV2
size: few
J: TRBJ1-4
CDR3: CASSEDRGKEKLFF
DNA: TGTGCCAGCAGTGAAGACAGGGGGAAAGAAAAACTGTTTTTT

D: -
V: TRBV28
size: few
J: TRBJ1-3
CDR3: CASYSHSGNTIYF
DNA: TGTGCCAGCTACTCCCACTCTGGAAACACCATATATTTT

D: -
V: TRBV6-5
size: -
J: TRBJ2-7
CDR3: CASSPRAGHGYEQYF
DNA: TGTGCCAGCAGTCCCCGAGCAGGGCACGGCTACGAGCAGTACTTC

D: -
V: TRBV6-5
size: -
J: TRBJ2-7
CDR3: CASSYSAKGWYEQYF
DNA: TGTGCCAGCAGTTACTCCGCCAAGGGGTGGTACGAGCAGTACTTC

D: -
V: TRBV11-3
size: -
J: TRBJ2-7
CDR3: CASSPREGAIGEQYF
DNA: TGTGCCAGCAGCCCTCGGGAGGGGGCGATCGGCGAGCAGTACTTC

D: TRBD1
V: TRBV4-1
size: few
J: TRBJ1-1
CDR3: CASSPGQGGTEAFF
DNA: TGCGCCAGCAGCCCCGGACAGGGGGGTACTGAAGCTTTCTTT